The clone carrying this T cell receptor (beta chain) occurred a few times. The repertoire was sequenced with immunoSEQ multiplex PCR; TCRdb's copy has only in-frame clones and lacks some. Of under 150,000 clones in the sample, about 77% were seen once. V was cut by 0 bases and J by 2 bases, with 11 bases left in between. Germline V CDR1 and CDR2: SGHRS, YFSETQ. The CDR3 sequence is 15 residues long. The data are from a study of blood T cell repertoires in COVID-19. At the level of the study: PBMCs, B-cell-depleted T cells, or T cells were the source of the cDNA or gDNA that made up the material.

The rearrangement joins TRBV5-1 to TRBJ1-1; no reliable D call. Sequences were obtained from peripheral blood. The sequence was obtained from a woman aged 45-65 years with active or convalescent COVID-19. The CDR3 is CASSLDGGYNTEAFF. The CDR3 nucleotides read TGCGCCAGCAGCTTGGATGGAGGGTATAACACTGAAGCTTTCTTT.